This record concerns one T cell receptor (beta chain) sequence. Its antigen is undetermined. This specimen belongs to a study of cytomegalovirus exposure and HLA in healthy donors. Looking at the study overall: Genotyping showed about 80% of over 350 donors falling in the Caucasian-associated ancestry cluster. Broader study findings: Cytomegalovirus-associated TCR beta chains were listed, numbering 150 to 200.

The V gene end was trimmed by 7 bases and the J gene end by 5 bases; junction bases not matched to a gene: 9. The germline gives CDR1 SGHRS, CDR2 YFSETQ. This CDR3 spans 14 amino acids. Primers: 60 Vbeta forward and 13 Jbeta reverse. The repertoire was sequenced with immunoSEQ multiplex PCR; TCRdb's copy has only in-frame clones and lacks some. The table lists over 150,000 clones, roughly 70% of them singletons. The gene calls are TRBV5-1 and TRBJ2-5, with TRBD2 matching over 9 bases. Sequencing was carried out using PBMCs. The receptor's source is a woman in her thirties in good health and CMV-seronegative. The CDR3 region has the DNA TGCGCCAGCTCCTCCGGGACTAGCCTCGAGACCCAGTACTTC. It codes for CASSSGTSLETQYF.